These 4 T cell receptor beta chains came from one sample sequenced in a study of blood T cell repertoires in COVID-19. Produced via immunoSEQ multiplex PCR; TCRdb's table is partial and in-frame only. The table has approximately 200,000 clones, 79% seen once. Sequenced sample: peripheral blood. Receptors were obtained from a man in his 60s with active or convalescent COVID-19.

The chain carries TRBV29-1 and TRBJ2-1; tentatively, D is TRBD2 (6 bases). Between the trimmed V and J ends, which lost 6 bases and 7 bases, there was a span of 16 bases. The CDR3 has 13 amino acids. Germline-derived CDR1 and CDR2 are SQVTM and ANQGSEA. CDR3 in amino acids: CSVPKGGRNEQFF. The CDR3 bases are TGCAGCGTCCCAAAGGGAGGCAGAAATGAGCAGTTCTTC.

The rearrangement links TRBV3-1 (or the pseudogene TRBV3-2) to TRBJ1-5; D is possibly TRBD1 (5 bases). The length of the CDR3 is 15 residues. Trimming stripped 3 bases from V and 0 bases from J, with 9 bases between. CDR1 is LGHDT and CDR2 is YNNKEL in the germline V gene (reference sequence). This CDR3 reads CASSQTDNSNQPQHF. The CDR3 DNA is TGTGCCAGCAGCCAGACGGACAATAGCAATCAGCCCCAGCATTTT.

This clone was seen a single time. The chain joins TRBV20-1 to TRBJ2-1, with a tentative D call TRBD1 (6 bases). Per germline, CDR1 DFQATT and CDR2 SNEGSKA (reference sequence). The CDR3 loop spans 15 amino acids. V gave up 3 bases and J gave up 7 bases, with 19 bases separating them. The CDR3 here is CSASVGVSQGNEQFF. DNA for the CDR3: TGCAGTGCTAGTGTAGGGGTCTCCCAGGGGAATGAGCAGTTCTTC.

This rearrangement joins TRBV7-6 to TRBJ2-1, with TRBD2 matching over 9 bases. CDR1 is SGHVS and CDR2 is FNYEAQ in the germline V gene. Trimming cost V 6 bases and J 5 bases; bases outside gene matches: 8. The CDR3 runs 15 residues. CDR3 region: CASSLWTSADNEQFF. The CDR3 nucleotides read TGTGCCAGCAGTTTATGGACTAGCGCCGACAATGAGCAGTTCTTC. The whole variable domain, remainder taken from reference TRBV7-6 and TRBJ2-1, is GAGVSQSPRYKVTKRGQDVALRCDPISGHVSLYWYRQALGQGPEFLTYFNYEAQQDKSGLPNDRFSAERPEGSISTLTIQRTEQRDSAMYRCASSLWTSADNEQFFGPGTRLTVL.